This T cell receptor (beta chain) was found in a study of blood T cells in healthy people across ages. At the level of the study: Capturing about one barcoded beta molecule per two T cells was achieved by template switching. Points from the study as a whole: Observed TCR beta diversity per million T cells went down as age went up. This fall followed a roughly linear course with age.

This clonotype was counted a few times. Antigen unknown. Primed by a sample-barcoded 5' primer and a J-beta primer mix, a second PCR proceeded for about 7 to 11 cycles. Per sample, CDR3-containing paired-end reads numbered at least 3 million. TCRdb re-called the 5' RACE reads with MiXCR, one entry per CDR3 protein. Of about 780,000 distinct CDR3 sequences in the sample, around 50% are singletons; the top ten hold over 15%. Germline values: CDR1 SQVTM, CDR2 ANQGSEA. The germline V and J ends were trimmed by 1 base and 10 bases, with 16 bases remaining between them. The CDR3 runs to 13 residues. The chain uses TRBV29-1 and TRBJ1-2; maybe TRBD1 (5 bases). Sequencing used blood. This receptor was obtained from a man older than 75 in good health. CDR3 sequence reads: CSVEVGTDHAYTF. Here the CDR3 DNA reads TGCAGCGTTGAAGTAGGGACCGATCACGCCTACACCTTC.